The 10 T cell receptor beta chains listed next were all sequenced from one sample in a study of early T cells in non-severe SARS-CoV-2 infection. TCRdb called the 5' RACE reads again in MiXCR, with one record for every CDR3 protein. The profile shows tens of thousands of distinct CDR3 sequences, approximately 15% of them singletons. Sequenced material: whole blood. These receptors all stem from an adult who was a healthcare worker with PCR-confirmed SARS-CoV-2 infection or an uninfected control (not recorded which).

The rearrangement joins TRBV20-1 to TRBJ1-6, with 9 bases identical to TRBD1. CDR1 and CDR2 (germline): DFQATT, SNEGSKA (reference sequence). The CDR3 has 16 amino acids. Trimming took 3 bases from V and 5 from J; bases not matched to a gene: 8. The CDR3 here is CSARRTGVLNNSPLHF. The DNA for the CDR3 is TGCAGTGCTAGGAGGACAGGGGTTCTGAATAATTCACCCCTCCACTTT.

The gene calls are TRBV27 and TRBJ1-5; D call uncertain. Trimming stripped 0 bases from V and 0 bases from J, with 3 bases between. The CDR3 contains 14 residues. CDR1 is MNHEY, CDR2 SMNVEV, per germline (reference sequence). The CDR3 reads CASSLSGSNQPQHF. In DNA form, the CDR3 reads TGTGCCAGCAGTTTATCGGGTAGCAATCAGCCCCAGCATTTT.

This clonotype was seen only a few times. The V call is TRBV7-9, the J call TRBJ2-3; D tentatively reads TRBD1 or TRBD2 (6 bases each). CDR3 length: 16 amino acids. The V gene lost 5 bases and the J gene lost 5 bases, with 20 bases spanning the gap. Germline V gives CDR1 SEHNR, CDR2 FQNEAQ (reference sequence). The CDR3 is CASSPEGGGALDTQYF. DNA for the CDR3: TGTGCCAGCAGCCCCGAGGGGGGCGGAGCTTTAGATACGCAGTATTTT.

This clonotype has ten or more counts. CDR3 DNA sequence: TGTGCCAGCAGCTTGGACCTGAGATACTTCAATGAGCAGTTCTTC. Its protein is CASSLDLRYFNEQFF. The chain recombines TRBV5-5 with TRBJ2-1; D remains unclear. The CDR3 is 15 amino acids. Germline CDR1 and CDR2: SGHKS and YYEKEE (reference sequence). V lost 0 bases and J 6 bases, leaving 13 bases between the germline ends.

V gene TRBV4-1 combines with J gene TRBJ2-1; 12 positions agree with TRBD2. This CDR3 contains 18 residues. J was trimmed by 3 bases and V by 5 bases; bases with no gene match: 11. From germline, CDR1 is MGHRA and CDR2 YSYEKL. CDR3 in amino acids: CASSAGTSGRDFYNEQFF. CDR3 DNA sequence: TGCGCCAGCAGCGCCGGGACTAGCGGGCGGGATTTCTACAATGAGCAGTTCTTC.

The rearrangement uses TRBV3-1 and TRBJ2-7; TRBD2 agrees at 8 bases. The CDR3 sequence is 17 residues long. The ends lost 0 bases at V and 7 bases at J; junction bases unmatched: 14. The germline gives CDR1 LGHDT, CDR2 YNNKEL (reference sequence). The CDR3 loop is CASSQDGGSGSGQEQYF. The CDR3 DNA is TGTGCCAGCAGCCAAGATGGAGGAAGCGGGAGCGGGCAAGAGCAGTACTTC.

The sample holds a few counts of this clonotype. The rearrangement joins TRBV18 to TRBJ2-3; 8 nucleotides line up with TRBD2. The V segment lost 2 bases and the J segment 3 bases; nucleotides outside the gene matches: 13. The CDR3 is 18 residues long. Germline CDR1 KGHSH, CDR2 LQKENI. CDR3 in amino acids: CASSPRSKRETGTDTQYF. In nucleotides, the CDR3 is TGTGCCAGCTCACCAAGGAGTAAGCGGGAGACGGGGACAGATACGCAGTATTTT.

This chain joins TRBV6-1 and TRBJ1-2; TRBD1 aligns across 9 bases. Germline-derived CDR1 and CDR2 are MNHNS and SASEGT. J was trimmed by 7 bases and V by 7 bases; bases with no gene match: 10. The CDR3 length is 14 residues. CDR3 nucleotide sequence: TGTGCCAGCATGTGGACAGGGGCCAGGTCTGGCTACACCTTC. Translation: CASMWTGARSGYTF.

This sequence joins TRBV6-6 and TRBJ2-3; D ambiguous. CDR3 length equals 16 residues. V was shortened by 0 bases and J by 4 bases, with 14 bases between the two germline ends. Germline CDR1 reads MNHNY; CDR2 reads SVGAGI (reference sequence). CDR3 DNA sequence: TGTGCCAGCAGTTACTCGGACGGACGGTTCGCAGATACGCAGTATTTT. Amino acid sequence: CASSYSDGRFADTQYF.

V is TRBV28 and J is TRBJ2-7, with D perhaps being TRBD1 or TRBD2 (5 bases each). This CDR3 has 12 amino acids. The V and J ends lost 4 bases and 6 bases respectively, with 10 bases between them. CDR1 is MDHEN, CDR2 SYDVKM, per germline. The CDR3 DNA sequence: TGTGCCAGCAGTTCAGGGAGTAGCGAGCAGTACTTC. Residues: CASSSGSSEQYF.